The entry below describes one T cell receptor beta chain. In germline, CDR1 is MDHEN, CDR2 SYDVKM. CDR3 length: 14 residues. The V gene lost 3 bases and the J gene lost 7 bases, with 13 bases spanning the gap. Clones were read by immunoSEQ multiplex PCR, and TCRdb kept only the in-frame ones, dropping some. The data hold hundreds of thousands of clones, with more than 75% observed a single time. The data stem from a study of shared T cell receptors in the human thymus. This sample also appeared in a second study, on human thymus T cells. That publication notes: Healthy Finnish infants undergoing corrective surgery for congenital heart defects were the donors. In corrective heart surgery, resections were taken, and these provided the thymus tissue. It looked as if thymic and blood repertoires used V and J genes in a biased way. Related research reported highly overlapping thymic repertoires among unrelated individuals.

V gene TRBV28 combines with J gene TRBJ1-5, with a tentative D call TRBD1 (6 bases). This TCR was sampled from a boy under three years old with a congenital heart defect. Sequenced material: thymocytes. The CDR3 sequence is CASSFVDRSQPQHF. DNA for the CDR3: TGTGCCAGCAGTTTCGTTGACAGGTCGCAGCCCCAGCATTTT. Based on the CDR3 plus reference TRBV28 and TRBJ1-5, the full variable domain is DVKVTQSSRYLVKRTGEKVFLECVQDMDHENMFWYRQDPGLGLRLIYFSYDVKMKEKGDIPEGYSVSREKKERFSLILESASTNQTSMYLCASSFVDRSQPQHFGDGTRLSIL.